This T cell receptor beta chain comes out of a study of blood T cell repertoires in COVID-19. Study details: In each case, the material was cDNA or gDNA derived from T cells, B-cell-depleted T cells, or PBMCs.

Participants were aged about 18 to 100 years from approximately 23 US areas. Membership in each cohort depended on participant-reported clinical history. Source study methods: For nucleated cells, counts were estimated from reference gene primer amplification. Libraries were prepared by immunoSEQ multiplex PCR; TCRdb keeps only in-frame clonotypes and omits some of them. V and J calls and clone size come straight from that table; D and trimming were deduced from the DNA. This sample has roughly 200,000 clones, with approximately 86% found just once. The germline V gene has CDR1 MDHEN and CDR2 SYDVKM. The junction had 17 bases not matched to a gene; V was cut back by 7 bases and J by 4 bases. The CDR3 loop spans 19 amino acids.

This receptor was taken from a man in his late teens or twenties with acute COVID-19. The V and J genes are TRBV28 and TRBJ2-6; 9 bases align to TRBD1. The sample was PBMCs or T cells enriched from blood (not recorded which). CDR3 protein: CASTVPPGQGESGANVLTF. The CDR3 DNA reads TGTGCCAGCACAGTACCCCCGGGACAGGGAGAGAGCGGGGCCAACGTCCTGACTTTC.